This T cell receptor beta chain was sequenced during a study of T cell changes during pregnancy in multiple sclerosis. Germline values: CDR1 SGDLS, CDR2 YYNGEE. V was pared by 1 base and J by 7 bases, with 1 base of the junction left unmatched. This CDR3 has 12 amino acids. This clone has a handful of counts. The table came from immunoSEQ multiplex PCR; TCRdb's copy has only in-frame clones and leaves some out. The data show 50,000 to 65,000 clones, with approximately 91% seen just once and less than 2% held by the top ten. The chain recombines TRBV9 with TRBJ1-2, with 7 nucleotides matching TRBD1. Specimen: peripheral blood, collected after pregnancy. The receptor's source is a female donor with multiple sclerosis, enrolled in a pregnancy study. The CDR3 coding sequence is TGTGCCAGCAGCGTACAGGGGGGTGGCTACACCTTC. This encodes CASSVQGGGYTF.